There are many counts of the clone carrying this T cell receptor beta chain. Its antigen is still unknown. This record comes from a study of regulatory T cells in long-lasting Graves disease. Study-level findings and limits: Persistent disease exhibited a predilection for TRBV28, TRBJ1-2 and TRBJ2-5.

Time point of the sample: newly diagnosed GD, antithyroid drugs for less than 3 months. RNA from PBMCs was the source of the TCR library. The ends were cut back, 4 bases at V and 3 bases at J, with 16 bases in the middle. The CDR3 has 15 amino acids. CDR1 and CDR2 from the germline V gene are SNHLY and FYNNEI. According to the study, TCR beta libraries were built with iRepertoire HTBI primers and CDR3-region Arm-PCR. Each CDR3 protein is one row after TCRdb ran MiXCR on the multiplex PCR reads. Of hundreds of thousands of distinct CDR3 sequences listed, approximately 15% are singletons. This sample also belongs to another study, concerning T cells in Graves' hyperthyroidism and ophthalmopathy.

The chain uses TRBV2 and TRBJ2-7; possibly TRBD2 for D (6 bases). This receptor was identified in a woman aged 25 to 39 with Graves disease. The input for sequencing was peripheral blood mononuclear cells (PBMCs), taken at new diagnosis, from a patient treated with antithyroid drugs. The CDR3 loop reads CASSVAGGPIYEQYF. CDR3 in DNA: TGTGCCAGCAGTGTAGCCGGAGGGCCCATCTACGAGCAGTACTTC. Using reference TRBV2 and TRBJ2-7 for the parts outside the CDR3, the full variable domain is EPEVTQTPSHQVTQMGQEVILRCVPISNHLYFYWYRQILGQKVEFLVSFYNNEISEKSEIFDDQFSVERPDGSNFTLKIRSTKLEDSAMYFCASSVAGGPIYEQYFGPGTRLTVT.